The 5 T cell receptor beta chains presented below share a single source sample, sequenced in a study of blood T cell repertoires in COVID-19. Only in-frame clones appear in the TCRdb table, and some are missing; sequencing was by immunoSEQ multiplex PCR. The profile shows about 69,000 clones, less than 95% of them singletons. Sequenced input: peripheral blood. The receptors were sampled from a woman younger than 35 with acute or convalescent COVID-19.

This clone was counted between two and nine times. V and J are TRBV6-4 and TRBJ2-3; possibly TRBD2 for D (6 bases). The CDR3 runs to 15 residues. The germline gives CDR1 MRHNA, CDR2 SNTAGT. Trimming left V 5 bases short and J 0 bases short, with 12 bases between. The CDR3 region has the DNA TGTGCCAGCAGTCCAAGTGGGGGGAGCACAGATACGCAGTATTTT. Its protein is CASSPSGGSTDTQYF.

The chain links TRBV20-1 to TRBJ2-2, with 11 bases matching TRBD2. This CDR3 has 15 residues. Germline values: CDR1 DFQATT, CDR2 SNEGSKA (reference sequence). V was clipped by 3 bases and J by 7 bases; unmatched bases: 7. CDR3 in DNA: TGCAGTGCTAGTAGGCTAGCGGGAGGTGGCGGGGAGCTGTTTTTT. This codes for CSASRLAGGGGELFF.

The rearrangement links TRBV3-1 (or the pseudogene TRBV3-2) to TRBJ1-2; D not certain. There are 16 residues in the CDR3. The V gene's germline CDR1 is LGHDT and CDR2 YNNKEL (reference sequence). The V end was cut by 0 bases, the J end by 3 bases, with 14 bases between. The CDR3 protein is CASSQDVTVRYYGYTF. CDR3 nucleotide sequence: TGTGCCAGCAGCCAAGATGTAACAGTGAGATACTATGGCTACACCTTC.

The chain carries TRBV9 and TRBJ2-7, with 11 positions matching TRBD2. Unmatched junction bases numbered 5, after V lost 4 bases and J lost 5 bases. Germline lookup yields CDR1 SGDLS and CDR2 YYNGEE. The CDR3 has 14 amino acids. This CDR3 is CASSPTSGIHEQYF. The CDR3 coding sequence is TGTGCCAGCAGCCCGACTAGCGGGATCCACGAGCAGTACTTC. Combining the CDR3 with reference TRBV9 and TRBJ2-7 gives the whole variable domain DSGVTQTPKHLITATGQRVTLRCSPRSGDLSVYWYQQSLDQGLQFLIQYYNGEERAKGNILERFSAQQFPDLHSELNLSSLELGDSALYFCASSPTSGIHEQYFGPGTRLTVT.

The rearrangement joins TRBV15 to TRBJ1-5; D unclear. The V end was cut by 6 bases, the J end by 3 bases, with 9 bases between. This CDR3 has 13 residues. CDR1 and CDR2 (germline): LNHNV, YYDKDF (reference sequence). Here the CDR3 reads CATSHGFNQPQHF. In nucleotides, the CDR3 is TGTGCCACCAGTCACGGGTTCAATCAGCCCCAGCATTTT.